In this sample, the clone carrying this TCR beta chain turned up many times. Time point denoted: pre-sensitization, week 0. Treatment here: therapeutic diphenylcyclopropenone sensitization with weekly scalp DPC. These data are taken from a study of human T cells and chemical hapten exposure. The wider study: Researchers reported sensitizing a 2 cm by 2 cm upper inner arm skin site with 2% DPC. Patch tests applied 0.01% DPC to the upper back, read at 6 days. Alopecia universalis, totalis or areata was present in patients who were mostly female.

CDR3 size: 14 residues. CDR1 is SQVTM, CDR2 ANQGSEA, per germline. The ends were cut back, 6 bases at V and 5 bases at J, with 18 bases in the middle. Unique molecular identifiers were affixed to discrete cDNA molecules within the library. Each CDR3 protein gets one entry after TCRdb re-called the RACE reads with MiXCR. The top ten hold 2% to 2.5% of the sample, which has more than 250,000 distinct CDR3 sequences, 7% to 10% seen once. The specimen was whole blood, collected in connection with sensitization to the hapten diphenylcyclopropenone (DPC). This clonotype originated in a woman in her forties with alopecia areata. Some clones in this sample may be carry-over from other donors' samples. The chain couples TRBV29-1 to TRBJ2-3, with D possibly matching TRBD2 (6 bases). DNA for the CDR3: TGCAGCGTCCAGAAGAATTGGGGAGGAGATACGCAGTATTTT. Translation gives CSVQKNWGGDTQYF.